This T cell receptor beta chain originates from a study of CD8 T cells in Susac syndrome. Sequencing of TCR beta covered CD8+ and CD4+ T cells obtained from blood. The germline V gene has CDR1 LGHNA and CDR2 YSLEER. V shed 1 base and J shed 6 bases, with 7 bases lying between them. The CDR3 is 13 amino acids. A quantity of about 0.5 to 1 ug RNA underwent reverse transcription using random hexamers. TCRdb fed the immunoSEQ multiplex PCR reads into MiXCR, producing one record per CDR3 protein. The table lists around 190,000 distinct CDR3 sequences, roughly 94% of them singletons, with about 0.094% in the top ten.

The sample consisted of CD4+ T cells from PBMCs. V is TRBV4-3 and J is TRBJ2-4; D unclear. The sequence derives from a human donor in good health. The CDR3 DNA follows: TGCGCCAGCAGCCAAGTTGCGGCAAACATTCAGTACTTC. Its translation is CASSQVAANIQYF.